This TCR beta chain appears in the sequencing data of a study of blood T cells in healthy people across ages. The germline V gene has CDR1 MNHEY and CDR2 SVGEGT. The V gene lost 5 bases and the J gene lost 2 bases, with 4 bases spanning the gap. The CDR3 runs 13 residues. A second roughly 6 to 12 cycle PCR used barcoded and J-beta primers. Via MiXCR, TCRdb re-called the 5' RACE reads, giving one row per CDR3 protein. The sample has about 1.8 million distinct CDR3 sequences, 49% seen once. This clonotype was seen a few times. Its antigen is unknown. With a much larger clone just one base away, this may be a read error. Whole-study results and caveats: The study lacked donor CMV status, which possibly confounded expanded clonotype changes. Older age coincided with a roughly linear decline in TCR beta diversity per million T cells.

This chain links TRBV6-2 or TRBV6-3 with TRBJ2-6; D call uncertain. The receptor comes from a woman aged 40 to 50 in good health. The sample taken for sequencing was blood. DNA of the CDR3: TGTGCCAGCAGTGACGCTGGGGCCAACGTCCTGACTTTC. Its translation: CASSDAGANVLTF.